This entry is about one T cell receptor (beta chain). There is no known antigen for this receptor. No base qualities exist here, and no much larger clone lies one base off it. Healthy HIV-negative adults with no recently reported acute infections or vaccinations were included as donors. All donors were Caucasian adults living in Nashville, Tennessee, USA. Magnetic negative selection was used to enrich CD4+ T cells, after which naive cells were positively selected on CD45RA and the negative fraction became the memory subset. Blood was obtained by leukapheresis, after which PBMCs were separated by Ficoll-Histopaque density gradient centrifugation and cryopreserved in liquid nitrogen vapor phase. Analytical flow cytometry was used to check the purity and quantity of each magnetically sorted T cell population. Genomic DNA was isolated from every sorted fraction and measured by UV absorbance on a Nanodrop 2000c.

TCR CDR3 regions were amplified from genomic DNA by multiplex PCR using the deep immunoSEQ assay. Extracted genomic DNA from each cell subset was distributed evenly across all wells of several immunoSEQ 96-well plates, and each plate was treated as a replicate. For sorted subsets, around 200 ng genomic DNA, equal to tens of thousands of T cell genomes, was loaded into each replicate PCR. Purified libraries were quantified with a Qubit 3.0 fluorometer, sized on a Bioanalyzer 2100, and re-quantified with the KAPA Library Quantification kit. Each immunoSEQ 96-well plate was sequenced on its own single-read 150-cycle Illumina NextSeq 550 flow cell. The paper's processing steps were these. The immunoSEQ output contained only junctional sequences without quality scores, so filtering could not match that applied to full-length reads. Sequences were annotated with PyIR, a Python wrapper for IgBLAST v1.9, using IMGT germline references to assign V/J genes and CDR3. Reads were removed for weak V/J assignments (E-value above 1e-6), missing CDR3, stop codons, out-of-frame junctions, or ambiguous translated residues. V3J clonotypes were defined as sequences sharing the same inferred V gene, J gene, and CDR3 amino acid sequence. The percentage overlap between two repertoires was calculated by dividing the number of shared unique clonotypes by the size of the smaller repertoire. Richness of each repertoire was evaluated using RTK rarefaction, the Chao1 estimator, and Recon v2.1 estimates of unobserved clonotypes. Generation probabilities for all TCRbeta clonotypes obtained by the gDNA method from several donors were computed using OLGA. This immuneACCESS table, as held by TCRdb, lists in-frame sequences with V and J called but not all clones. Of the missing ones, under half trace to an unresolved V gene in checked studies; the others have no known cause. V, J and clone size are those of that table, while D and trimming were read from the DNA. The sample table shows some 2,400,000 clones, and nearly 97% are seen once. The top ten clones comprise around 0.13% of the sample.

Cut back by 2 bases and 1 base, the V and J ends lie 12 bases apart. As encoded in the germline V gene (reference sequence), CDR1 is SGHNT while CDR2 is YYREEE. From the cysteine up to the phenylalanine, the CDR3 has a length of 16 residues. Only the CDR3 portion is preserved as DNA: 48 bases, with reading frame beginning at the first base. The data are from a study of shared clonotypes between healthy human individuals (dated by TCRdb to 2020 to 2021). At the level of the whole study: The cohort comprised two women and a few men aged 18 to 49 years. Blood TCR repertoires of a handful of healthy adults were deeply sequenced to estimate repertoire size and the extent of clonotype sharing between individuals. Per donor, three plates each were used for CD4 naive and CD4 memory, two for CD8 naive, and one for CD8 memory. Per donor, leukapheresis produced somewhere between about 0.9 and 10 billion PBMCs. To increase sequencing depth and limit assay-specific biases, TCR repertoire library preparation and sequencing were carried out by different laboratories using diverse techniques. The paper's findings and limits, for the study overall: Larger estimated clonotype richness was generally found for naive subsets than for memory subsets. Even with the large sequencing depth, rarefaction of the sorted-subset datasets indicated that sequencing was incomplete. Higher generation probabilities were observed for clonotypes shared by all four sorted-subset donors than for non-shared clonotypes. Roughly 5% of naive CD4, roughly 3.5% of naive CD8, around 2.3% of memory CD4, and less than 0.45% of memory CD8 clonotypes were shared across several donors. Because the study included a small number of donors, the genetic and exposure-history diversity represented was limited. Based on pairwise subsampling, the degree of clonotype sharing among donors was expected to be affected by sequencing depth. Only blood was sampled, and tissue TCR repertoires likely differ from those in blood.

This clonotype originated in a young man in good health. The chain is assembled from TRBV5-4 and TRBJ1-4; tentative D gene TRBD1, with 5 bases matching. Sequenced material: naive CD4+ T cells sorted from blood. Sample cell subset or site, as interpreted from the label and publication: CD45RA+ positively selected. The DNA sequence is as follows: TGTGCCAGCAGCTTAAAAGGGGCCGGAACTAATGAAAAACTGTTTTTT. Translated, this is CASSLKGAGTNEKLFF.